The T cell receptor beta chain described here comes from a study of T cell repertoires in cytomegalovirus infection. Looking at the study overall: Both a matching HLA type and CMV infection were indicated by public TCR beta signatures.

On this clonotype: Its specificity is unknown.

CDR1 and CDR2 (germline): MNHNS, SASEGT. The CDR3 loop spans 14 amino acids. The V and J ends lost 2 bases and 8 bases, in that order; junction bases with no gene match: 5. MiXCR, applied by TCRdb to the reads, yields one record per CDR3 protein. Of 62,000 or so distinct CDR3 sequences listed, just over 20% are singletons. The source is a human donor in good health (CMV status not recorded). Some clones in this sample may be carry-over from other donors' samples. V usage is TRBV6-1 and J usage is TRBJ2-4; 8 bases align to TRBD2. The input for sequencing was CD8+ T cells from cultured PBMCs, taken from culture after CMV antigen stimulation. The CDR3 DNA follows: TGTGCCAGCAGTGAAAGCGGGAGCGAGGACATTCAGTACTTC. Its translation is CASSESGSEDIQYF.